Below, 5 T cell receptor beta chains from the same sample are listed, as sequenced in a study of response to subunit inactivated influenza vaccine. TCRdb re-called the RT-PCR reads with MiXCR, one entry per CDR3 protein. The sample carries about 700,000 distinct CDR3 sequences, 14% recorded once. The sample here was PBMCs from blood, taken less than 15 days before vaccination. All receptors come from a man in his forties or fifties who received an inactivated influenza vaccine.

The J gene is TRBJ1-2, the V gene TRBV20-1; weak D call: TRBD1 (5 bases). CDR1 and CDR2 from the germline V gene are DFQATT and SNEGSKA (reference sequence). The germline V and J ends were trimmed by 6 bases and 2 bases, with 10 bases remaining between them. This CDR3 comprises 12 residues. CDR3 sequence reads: CSAPRDNYGYTF. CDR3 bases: TGCAGTGCCCCACGGGACAACTATGGCTACACCTTC.

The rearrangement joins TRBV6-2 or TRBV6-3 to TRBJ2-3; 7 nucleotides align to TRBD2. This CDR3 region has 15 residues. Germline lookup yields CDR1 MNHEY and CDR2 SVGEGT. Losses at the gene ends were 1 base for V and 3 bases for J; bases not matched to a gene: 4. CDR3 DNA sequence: TGTGCCAGCAGTTACTTCGGCGGGGGAACAGATACGCAGTATTTT. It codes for CASSYFGGGTDTQYF.

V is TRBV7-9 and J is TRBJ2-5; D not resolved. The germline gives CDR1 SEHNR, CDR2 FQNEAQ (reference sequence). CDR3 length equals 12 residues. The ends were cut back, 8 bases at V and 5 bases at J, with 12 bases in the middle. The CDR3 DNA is TGTGCCAGCGGTTCCGGTAGGGAGACCCAGTACTTC. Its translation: CASGSGRETQYF. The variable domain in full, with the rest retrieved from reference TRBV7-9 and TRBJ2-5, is DTGVSQNPRHKITKRGQNVTFRCDPISEHNRLYWYRQTLGQGPEFLTYFQNEAQLEKSRLLSDRFSAERPKGSFSTLEIQRTEQGDSAMYLCASGSGRETQYFGPGTRLLVL.

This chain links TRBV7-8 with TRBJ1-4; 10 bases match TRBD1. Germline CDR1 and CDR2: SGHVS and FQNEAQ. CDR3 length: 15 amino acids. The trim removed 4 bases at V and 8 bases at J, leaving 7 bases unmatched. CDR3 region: CASSSDRGLTEKLFF. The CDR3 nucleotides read TGTGCCAGCAGCTCAGACAGGGGGCTGACGGAAAAACTGTTTTTT.

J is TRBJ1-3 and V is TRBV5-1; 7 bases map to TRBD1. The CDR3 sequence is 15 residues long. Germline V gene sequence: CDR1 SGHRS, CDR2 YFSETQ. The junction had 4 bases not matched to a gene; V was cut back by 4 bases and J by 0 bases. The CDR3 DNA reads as TGCGCCAGCAGCCAGGACAGGCCCTCTGGAAACACCATATATTTT. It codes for CASSQDRPSGNTIYF.